What follows is one TCR beta chain and its context. Its specific antigen is unknown. No much larger clonotype is one base removed from it; base qualities were not supplied. This entry belongs to a study of OX40 agonist ivuxolimab in advanced cancers. Regarding the research as a whole: Ivuxolimab was a fully human IgG2 agonistic monoclonal antibody targeting the costimulatory receptor OX40 (CD134). Intravenous ivuxolimab was administered to patients every 2 weeks at six dose levels: 0.01, 0.1, 0.3, 1.5, 3 and 10 mg/kg. Of the roughly 50 dose-escalation patients, hepatocellular carcinoma was present in roughly 19, melanoma in some 15, renal cell carcinoma in 9 and head and neck cancer in 9. In the dose-escalation cohort, 82.7% of patients were male, and the mean age was approximately 60 years, with a range of roughly 20 to 80. Prior anti-PD-1, anti-PD-L1 or anti-CTLA-4 therapy was permitted, and roughly two fifths of dose-escalation patients had received checkpoint inhibitors. Partial responses occurred in three dose-escalation patients: two with cutaneous melanoma and one with hepatocellular carcinoma. The purpose of peripheral TCRbeta sequencing was to test whether ivuxolimab changed TCR sequence diversity and led to clonal T-cell expansion. The paper describes the monotherapy dose-escalation part (N of about 52 patients) of the phase I trial of ivuxolimab. Overall study results and their limits: In the 0.1-3.0 mg/kg groups, partial responders were among the patients with the lowest normalized peripheral clonal expansion, particularly in CD8+ T cells. Low levels of normalized T-cell clonal expansion were also seen in some nonresponding patients. Clonal expansion of both CD4+ and CD8+ blood T cells was observed from baseline to week 6 at doses 0.1 to 3.0 mg/kg. Which antigens the clonally expanded peripheral T cells were specific for was not determined. After ivuxolimab, CD8+ T cells had more expanded clones than CD4+ T cells on average.

For sequencing of the TCRbeta CDR3 region, genomic DNA was extracted from the sorted cells. The immunoSEQ Assay was used to sequence the TCRbeta CDR3 regions. This immuneACCESS table, as held by TCRdb, lists in-frame sequences with V and J called but not all clones. Of the missing ones, under half trace to an unresolved V gene in checked studies; the others have no known cause. This sample has tens of thousands of clones in its table, and around 94% of those were observed once. The ten largest clones add up to approximately 14% of the sample. Patients with a history of autoimmune disease or receiving systemic immunosuppression were excluded from the trial. Peripheral blood for TCR sequencing was collected from all dose cohorts at baseline, on cycle 4 day 1, and on cycle 7 day 1. Samples came from an open-label, multicenter, first-in-human phase I dose-escalation trial of ivuxolimab. Adults with locally advanced or metastatic melanoma, renal cell carcinoma, hepatocellular carcinoma or head and neck squamous cell carcinoma were enrolled in the trial. Before TCR sequencing, CD4+ T cells and CD8+ T cells were sorted from peripheral blood as separate populations.

Per the germline V gene (reference sequence), LNHNV is the CDR1 and YYDKDF is the CDR2. V lost 4 bases and J lost 2 bases, and the count of bases not matched to a germline gene is 9. The CDR3 covers 16 residues, taking in both the cysteine and the phenylalanine. This entry keeps only the CDR3 DNA: 48 bases, framed from base 1. This specimen consisted of CD4+ or CD8+ T cells sorted from blood, obtained in a trial of the OX40 agonist ivuxolimab. This chain is built from TRBV15 and TRBJ2-5; 8 central bases correspond to TRBD1. This TCR came from an adult with an advanced solid tumor such as melanoma, head and neck, liver or kidney cancer. The CDR3 amino acid sequence is: CATSKNRGNPQETQYF. The nucleotides read TGTGCCACCAGCAAAAACAGGGGGAACCCTCAAGAGACCCAGTACTTC.